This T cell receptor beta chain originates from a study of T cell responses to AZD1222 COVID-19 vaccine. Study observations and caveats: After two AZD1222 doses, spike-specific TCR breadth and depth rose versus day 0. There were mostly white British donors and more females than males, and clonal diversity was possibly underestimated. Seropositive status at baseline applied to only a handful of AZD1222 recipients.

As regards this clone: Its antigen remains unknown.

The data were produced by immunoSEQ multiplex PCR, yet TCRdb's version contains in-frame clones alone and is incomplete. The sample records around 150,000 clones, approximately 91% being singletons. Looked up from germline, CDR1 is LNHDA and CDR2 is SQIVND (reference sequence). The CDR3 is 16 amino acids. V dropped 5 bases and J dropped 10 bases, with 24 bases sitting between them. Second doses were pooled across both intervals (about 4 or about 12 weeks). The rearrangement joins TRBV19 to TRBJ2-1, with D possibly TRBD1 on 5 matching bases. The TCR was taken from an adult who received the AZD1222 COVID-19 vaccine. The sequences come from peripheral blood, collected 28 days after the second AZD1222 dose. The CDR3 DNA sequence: TGTGCCAGTAGTTTCAACTTAAGGGCCGCATCAGGGGAGCAGTTCTTC. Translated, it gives CASSFNLRAASGEQFF.